These T cell receptor beta chains were read from a single sample in a study of blood T cell repertoires in COVID-19. The repertoire was sequenced with immunoSEQ multiplex PCR; TCRdb's copy has only in-frame clones and lacks some. The sample includes hundreds of thousands of clones, around nine tenths of them seen just once. The specimen was peripheral blood. All receptors come from a woman in her 70s with COVID-19, enrolled during active disease. Both conserved end residues are part of each CDR3. Each record gives: D gene, clone size, J gene, V gene, CDR3 length, CDR3 DNA, CDR3 protein. D genes are given only for firm matches. Only some rows state a clone size, as once, few, many or a class for expanded clones.

- | - | TRBJ1-5 | TRBV19 | 12 | TGTGCCAGTAGCCCCGTTTATCAGCCCCAGCATTTT | CASSPVYQPQHF
- | - | TRBJ1-2 | TRBV27 | 13 | TGTGCCAGCAGTTTATCCCGGAGCTATGGCTACACCTTC | CASSLSRSYGYTF
- | - | TRBJ2-3 | TRBV5-4 | 13 | TGTGCCAGCAGTATGTCGCCAGTAGATACGCAGTATTTT | CASSMSPVDTQYF
TRBD2 | - | TRBJ2-7 | TRBV27 | 17 | TGTGCCAGCAGTTTCAGCGGGGTTTCTTATAGCTCCTACGAGCAGTACTTC | CASSFSGVSYSSYEQYF
- | - | TRBJ1-2 | TRBV5-4 | 12 | TGTGCCAGCAGCCCGGACAGCTATGGCTACACCTTC | CASSPDSYGYTF
- | - | TRBJ1-2 | TRBV5-6 | 15 | TGTGCCAGCAGCTTGGGCGGGTTGACGGGAGATGGCTACACCTTC | CASSLGGLTGDGYTF
- | - | TRBJ2-3 | TRBV9 | 14 | TGTGCCAGCAGCGTAGCTGCCGAACGGTCTGCGCAGTATTTT | CASSVAAERSAQYF
- | - | TRBJ2-5 | TRBV9 | 14 | TGTGCCAGCAGCTCCTCAGTCGGGGGAGAGACCCAGTACTTC | CASSSSVGGETQYF
TRBD1 | once | TRBJ2-7 | TRBV9 | 15 | TGTGCCAGCAGCTCCACGGGACAGACCTCCTACGAGCAGTACTTC | CASSSTGQTSYEQYF
- | - | TRBJ1-3 | TRBV6-5 | 13 | TGTGCCAGCAGGGAGTATTCTGGAAACACCATATATTTT | CASREYSGNTIYF
- | - | TRBJ2-5 | TRBV4-3 | 13 | TGCGCCAGCAGCCAAGGAGCGAAAGAGACCCAGTACTTC | CASSQGAKETQYF
- | once | TRBJ1-2 | TRBV18 | 17 | TGTGCCAGCTCACCGGGTCAGGGAGGCATCCAATACTATGGCTACACCTTC | CASSPGQGGIQYYGYTF
- | - | TRBJ1-6 | TRBV7-8 | 17 | TGTGCCAGCAGCTTAGCCCCTGCAGGGCAGGGAACATCACCCCTCCACTTT | CASSLAPAGQGTSPLHF
- | - | TRBJ1-4 | TRBV5-5 | 15 | TGTGCCAGCAGCCATTCGACCTGGGCAGGGGAAAAACTGTTTTTT | CASSHSTWAGEKLFF
TRBD1 | - | TRBJ1-4 | TRBV5-4 | 16 | TGTGCCAGCAGCTTGGTATTGGGACAGGGGAACGAAAAACTGTTTTTT | CASSLVLGQGNEKLFF
TRBD2 | - | TRBJ2-3 | TRBV5-4 | 14 | TGTGCCAGCAGCTCAAACGGGGGGTCAGATACGCAGTATTTT | CASSSNGGSDTQYF
- | - | TRBJ2-7 | TRBV6-6 | 13 | TGTGCCAGCAGTCCTGGACTAACCTACGAGCAGTACTTC | CASSPGLTYEQYF
- | - | TRBJ1-2 | TRBV14 | 9 | TGTGCCAGCAGCCAAGATAACACCTTC | CASSQDNTF
TRBD1 | - | TRBJ1-5 | TRBV9 | 15 | TGTGCCAGCAGCGTAGCCGGACAGGCATATCAGCCCCAGCATTTT | CASSVAGQAYQPQHF
TRBD1 | - | TRBJ2-7 | TRBV2 | 12 | TGTGCCGGTGGGACAGGGGCCCACGAGCAGTACTTC | CAGGTGAHEQYF
- | once | TRBJ2-6 | TRBV11-3 | 16 | TGTGCCAGCAGCCCAGACAGTAGCTCTGGGGCCAACGTCCTGACTTTC | CASSPDSSSGANVLTF
- | - | TRBJ1-2 | TRBV20-1 | 11 | TGCAGTGCTAGACAGATCTATGGCTACACCTTC | CSARQIYGYTF
- | - | TRBJ1-2 | TRBV2 | 15 | TGTGCCAGCCTAGAGTCCGGGACAACTAACTATGGCTACACCTTC | CASLESGTTNYGYTF
- | - | TRBJ1-2 | TRBV24-1 | 12 | TGTGCCACCAGTGGAGTCCCGTGGGGCTACACCTTC | CATSGVPWGYTF
- | once | TRBJ1-1 | TRBV11-3 | 19 | TGTGCCAGCAGCTTAGATTTTAAGGGACTATTGGGAGTGTACACTGAAGCTTTCTTT | CASSLDFKGLLGVYTEAFF
- | once | TRBJ1-5 | TRBV6-2/TRBV6-3 | 17 | TGTGCCAGCAGTTACTTTCCAGGGAACGAAGACAATCAGCCCCAGCATTTT | CASSYFPGNEDNQPQHF
TRBD2 | - | TRBJ2-1 | TRBV7-3 | 15 | TGTGCCAGCAGCTTAGCCGGGACTAGTGTCAATGAGCAGTTCTTC | CASSLAGTSVNEQFF
TRBD2 | - | TRBJ2-2 | TRBV5-1 | 16 | TGCGCCAGCAGCTGGAGGACTAGCGGGGACACCGGGGAGCTGTTTTTT | CASSWRTSGDTGELFF
TRBD1 | - | TRBJ1-1 | TRBV27 | 14 | TGTGCCAGCAGTCCCTGGACAGGGCGCTCTGAAGCTTTCTTT | CASSPWTGRSEAFF
TRBD1 | - | TRBJ2-5 | TRBV5-4 | 14 | TGTGCCAGCAGCCCATCGGGACAGCAAGAGACCCAGTACTTC | CASSPSGQQETQYF
TRBD1 | - | TRBJ2-7 | TRBV4-2 | 15 | TGTGCCAGCAGCCATCCCGGACAGGGACCCTCCGAGCAGTACTTC | CASSHPGQGPSEQYF
- | few | TRBJ1-1 | TRBV7-2 | 15 | TGTGCCAGCAGCTTCTTTCACGGGGGGAACACTGAAGCTTTCTTT | CASSFFHGGNTEAFF
TRBD1 | - | TRBJ1-2 | TRBV6-1 | 17 | TGTGCCAGCAGTGACCTCGGGGGACAGCCAAAATTCTATGGCTACACCTTC | CASSDLGGQPKFYGYTF
- | - | TRBJ1-5 | TRBV6-6 | 16 | TGTGCCAGCAGTTACTCGATGGGAGGGAGCAATCAGCCCCAGCATTTT | CASSYSMGGSNQPQHF
- | - | TRBJ2-3 | TRBV7-2 | 13 | TGTGCCAGCAGCTTATTCATCCGGGATACGCAGTATTTT | CASSLFIRDTQYF
TRBD1 | - | TRBJ2-3 | TRBV6-5 | 15 | TGTGCCAGCAGTTACGGGACAGGCAGCACAGATACGCAGTATTTT | CASSYGTGSTDTQYF
TRBD2 | - | TRBJ2-5 | TRBV9 | 14 | TGTGCCAGCAGCGTAGTGTCTAGCGGGGAGACCCAGTACTTC | CASSVVSSGETQYF
- | - | TRBJ2-7 | TRBV25-1 | 14 | TGTGCCAGCAGTATTCCAGGGGCGGTACGCGAGCAGTACTTC | CASSIPGAVREQYF
- | once | TRBJ1-2 | TRBV2 | 13 | TGTGCCAGCGGGAGTTCCTATAACTATGGCTACACCTTC | CASGSSYNYGYTF
- | - | TRBJ1-3 | TRBV30 | 14 | TGTGCCTGGAGTCGGGGTAACTCTGGAAACACCATATATTTT | CAWSRGNSGNTIYF
- | - | TRBJ1-3 | TRBV3-1/TRBV3-2 | 14 | TGTGCCAGCAGCCAATCAGGGGCTGGAAACACCATATATTTT | CASSQSGAGNTIYF
- | - | TRBJ1-2 | TRBV29-1 | 12 | TGCAGCGTTGATAAACAGGATTATGGCTACACCTTC | CSVDKQDYGYTF
TRBD1 | - | TRBJ1-2 | TRBV20-1 | 10 | TGCAGTGCTGGACGGACAGGGTACACCTTC | CSAGRTGYTF
- | - | TRBJ1-5 | TRBV2 | 15 | TGTGCCAGCAGTGAAGCTCGATCAGGGGATCAGCCCCAGCATTTT | CASSEARSGDQPQHF
TRBD2 | - | TRBJ2-5 | TRBV5-1 | 16 | TGCGCCAGCAGCTTGGTCCTAGGCGGGGGGCAAGAGACCCAGTACTTC | CASSLVLGGGQETQYF
- | - | TRBJ1-6 | TRBV11-2 | 14 | TGTGCCAGCGCTCCAGGCCAAGGCTTTTCACCCCTCCACTTT | CASAPGQGFSPLHF
TRBD1 | once | TRBJ2-4 | TRBV19 | 19 | TGTGCCAGTAGTATGCCCCGGGCCAGGGACAGGGGATGGGAAGACATTCAGTACTTC | CASSMPRARDRGWEDIQYF
TRBD1 | - | TRBJ1-6 | TRBV18 | 15 | TGTGCCAGCTCACCCGGGACAGCTGGGGATTCACCCCTCCACTTT | CASSPGTAGDSPLHF